These 20 T cell receptor beta chains were all obtained from the same sample, sequenced in a study of blood T cell repertoires in COVID-19. The protocol was immunoSEQ multiplex PCR, while the TCRdb copy is restricted to in-frame clones and leaves out a portion. Found here are 250,000 to 400,000 clones, roughly 88% of them singletons; the top ten hold less than 3%. Source material: peripheral blood. The receptor set was obtained from a woman in her twenties or thirties with COVID-19, enrolled during active disease.

J is TRBJ2-3 and V is TRBV10-3, with a tentative D call TRBD1 (6 bases). CDR1 and CDR2 (germline): ENHRY, SYGVKD. V was cut by 3 bases and J by 4 bases, with 20 bases left in between. The CDR3 totals 17 residues. DNA for the CDR3: TGTGCCATCAGTGAAGGATTAGGGGCTCCAGGGGCAGATACGCAGTATTTT. Its protein product is CAISEGLGAPGADTQYF.

The chain couples TRBV18 to TRBJ1-1; D is possibly TRBD1 (5 bases). CDR3 length equals 13 residues. Germline V gene sequence: CDR1 KGHSH, CDR2 LQKENI. The V end was cut by 4 bases, the J end by 4 bases, with 10 bases between. The CDR3 DNA reads TGTGCCAGCTCACGGGGAGGGACCACTGAAGCTTTCTTT. Its protein product is CASSRGGTTEAFF.

The chain uses TRBV19 and TRBJ1-2, with a weak D call TRBD1 (5 bases). Germline-derived CDR1 and CDR2 are LNHDA and SQIVND (reference sequence). V was trimmed by 1 base and J by 6 bases, leaving 21 bases between them. The CDR3 consists of 17 residues. The CDR3 region has the DNA TGTGCCAGTAGTATAGTAGTCTCATGGGGCGAGGCGAATGGCTACACCTTC. Protein product: CASSIVVSWGEANGYTF.

The V gene is TRBV6-5, the J gene TRBJ1-1; 8 bases map to TRBD1. Trimming at V came to 6 bases and at J to 2 bases, leaving 8 bases not matched to a gene. The CDR3 has 15 residues. Per germline, CDR1 MNHEY and CDR2 SVGAGI. The CDR3 here is CASSPMTGENTEAFF. CDR3 DNA: TGTGCCAGCAGCCCAATGACAGGGGAAAACACTGAAGCTTTCTTT.

The V gene is TRBV5-1, the J gene TRBJ1-5, with 7 bases fitting TRBD1. This CDR3 comprises 15 residues. Looked up from germline, CDR1 is SGHRS and CDR2 is YFSETQ. The ends lost 0 bases at V and 1 base at J; junction bases unmatched: 1. CDR3 protein: CASSLEGQSNQPQHF. The CDR3 bases are TGCGCCAGCAGCTTGGAGGGACAGAGCAATCAGCCCCAGCATTTT.

Regarding this clone: Other nucleotide sequences in the sample specify the same CDR3. The chain carries TRBV12-3 or TRBV12-4 and TRBJ2-7; tentatively, D is TRBD2 (6 bases). The V and J ends lost 3 bases and 3 bases respectively, with 9 bases between them. The CDR3 is 13 amino acids. As DNA, the CDR3 is TGTGCCAGCAGTTTGGGGGGTTTCTACGAGCAGTACTTC. This encodes CASSLGGFYEQYF.

V gene TRBV6-1 combines with J gene TRBJ2-3; D gene ambiguous. V was shortened by 3 bases and J by 1 base, with 8 bases between the two germline ends. The length of the CDR3 is 14 residues. In germline, CDR1 is MNHNS, CDR2 SASEGT. CDR3 bases: TGTGCCAGCAGTGACAGTATCGGCACAGATACGCAGTATTTT. This codes for CASSDSIGTDTQYF.

The gene calls are TRBV6-1 and TRBJ2-1; TRBD2 matches at 7 bases. This CDR3 has 15 residues. Germline trimming cut 0 bases from V and 4 bases from J; bases unmatched to any gene: 3. Germline-derived CDR1 and CDR2 are MNHNS and SASEGT. CDR3 bases: TGTGCCAGCAGTGAAGCATCTAGCGGATACAATGAGCAGTTCTTC. It specifies CASSEASSGYNEQFF.

The rearrangement links TRBV5-4 to TRBJ1-1; the match to TRBD1 covers 8 bases. Germline-derived CDR1 and CDR2 are SGHNT and YYREEE (reference sequence). The trim removed 4 bases at V and 1 base at J, leaving 3 bases unmatched. The CDR3 is made up of 14 amino acids. The CDR3 nucleotides are TGTGCCAGCAGCCCGCAGGGGGCGAACACTGAAGCTTTCTTT. Translation: CASSPQGANTEAFF.

The V gene is TRBV6-5, the J gene TRBJ2-7, with 8 bases matching TRBD1. The V segment lost 2 bases and the J segment 6 bases; nucleotides outside the gene matches: 9. The CDR3 runs to 15 residues. The germline V gene encodes CDR1 MNHEY and CDR2 SVGAGI. The CDR3 nucleotides are TGTGCCAGCAGTTACGGGAGGCAGGGGGCGAGCGAGCAGTACTTC. Translation gives CASSYGRQGASEQYF.

This chain uses TRBV19 with TRBJ1-6; 8 bases agree with TRBD1. Looked up from germline, CDR1 is LNHDA and CDR2 is SQIVND (reference sequence). Losses at the gene ends were 3 bases for V and 6 bases for J; bases not matched to a gene: 1. The CDR3 contains 14 residues. As DNA, the CDR3 is TGTGCCAGTAGTATCGACAGGGGTAATTCACCCCTCCACTTT. Protein sequence: CASSIDRGNSPLHF.

In its sample, this clone was seen once. The chain carries TRBV12-5 and TRBJ2-1, with 9 bases that match TRBD1. Germline assignment: CDR1 LGHNT and CDR2 FRNRAP. V trimming: 3 bases; J trimming: 6 bases; junction bases outside the gene matches: 9. The CDR3 is 16 residues long. CDR3 protein: CASGLSGTGSINEQFF. The CDR3 DNA sequence: TGTGCTAGTGGTTTATCCGGGACAGGGAGCATCAATGAGCAGTTCTTC.

This clone was found a few times. This chain connects TRBV6-5 to TRBJ2-7, with D uncertain. CDR1 is MNHEY, CDR2 SVGAGI, per germline. The CDR3 is 13 residues long. V was trimmed by 2 bases and J by 6 bases, leaving 11 bases between them. The CDR3 DNA sequence: TGTGCCAGCAGTTACGGGCCTAACCTCGAGCAGTACTTC. It specifies CASSYGPNLEQYF.

V usage is TRBV19 and J usage is TRBJ1-5; D not certain. In germline, CDR1 is LNHDA, CDR2 SQIVND (reference sequence). The ends were cut back, 6 bases at V and 5 bases at J, with 11 bases in the middle. The CDR3 length is 13 residues. CDR3 sequence reads: CASRISRDQPQHF. As DNA, the CDR3 is TGTGCCAGTAGGATAAGTCGCGATCAGCCCCAGCATTTT.

A word on this clone: This sample also contains other DNA sequences that code for the same CDR3. The chain joins TRBV19 to TRBJ2-1; 7 bases line up with TRBD1. CDR1 and CDR2 from the germline V gene are LNHDA and SQIVND (reference sequence). The length of the CDR3 is 13 residues. V shed 5 bases, J shed 4 bases, and the junction held 2 bases outside the gene matches. The CDR3 here is CASSLGQYNEQFF. As DNA, the CDR3 is TGTGCCAGTAGTTTGGGACAGTACAATGAGCAGTTCTTC.

This chain links TRBV27 with TRBJ2-7; 7 nucleotides align to TRBD2. V was pared by 3 bases and J by 3 bases, with 2 bases of the junction left unmatched. CDR1 is MNHEY and CDR2 is SMNVEV in the germline V gene (reference sequence). CDR3 length: 13 residues. CDR3 protein: CASSFSGIYEQYF. The DNA of the CDR3 is TGTGCCAGCAGTTTCAGCGGGATCTACGAGCAGTACTTC.

The V gene is TRBV5-5, the J gene TRBJ1-1; TRBD1 might be the D (5 bases). The V end was cut by 1 base, the J end by 3 bases, with 10 bases between. There are 14 residues in the CDR3. Per the germline V gene, CDR1 is SGHKS and CDR2 is YYEKEE (reference sequence). CDR3 loop: CASSLIPGDTEAFF. The CDR3 bases are TGTGCCAGCAGCTTGATTCCGGGGGACACTGAAGCTTTCTTT.

V and J are TRBV14 and TRBJ2-1, with 8 bases lining up with TRBD2. Trimming took 0 bases from V and 7 from J; bases not matched to a gene: 8. CDR1 and CDR2 (germline): SGHDN, FVKESK. This CDR3 is 16 amino acids long. CDR3 bases: TGTGCCAGCAGCCAAGAAAGAGCTAGCGGGCGGAATGAGCAGTTCTTC. It is translated as CASSQERASGRNEQFF.

The V gene is TRBV5-1, the J gene TRBJ2-1; 16 nucleotides line up with TRBD2. The trim removed 6 bases at V and 8 bases at J, leaving 5 bases unmatched. Germline CDR1 is SGHRS and CDR2 is YFSETQ. This CDR3 is 15 amino acids long. CDR3 in DNA: TGCGCCAGCAAACCCGGGACTAGCGGGGGGGATGAGCAGTTCTTC. It is translated as CASKPGTSGGDEQFF. The full variable domain, completed using reference TRBV5-1 and TRBJ2-1, is KAGVTQTPRYLIKTRGQQVTLSCSPISGHRSVSWYQQTPGQGLQFLFEYFSETQRNKGNFPGRFSGRQFSNSRSEMNVSTLELGDSALYLCASKPGTSGGDEQFFGPGTRLTVL.

The V and J genes are TRBV3-1 (or the pseudogene TRBV3-2) and TRBJ1-1; D unclear. Trimming stripped 1 base from V and 4 bases from J, with 10 bases between. Germline assignment: CDR1 LGHDT and CDR2 YNNKEL (reference sequence). The CDR3 is 14 residues long. CDR3 residues: CASSQVGVGTEAFF. CDR3 sequence (DNA): TGTGCCAGCAGCCAAGTCGGGGTGGGCACTGAAGCTTTCTTT.